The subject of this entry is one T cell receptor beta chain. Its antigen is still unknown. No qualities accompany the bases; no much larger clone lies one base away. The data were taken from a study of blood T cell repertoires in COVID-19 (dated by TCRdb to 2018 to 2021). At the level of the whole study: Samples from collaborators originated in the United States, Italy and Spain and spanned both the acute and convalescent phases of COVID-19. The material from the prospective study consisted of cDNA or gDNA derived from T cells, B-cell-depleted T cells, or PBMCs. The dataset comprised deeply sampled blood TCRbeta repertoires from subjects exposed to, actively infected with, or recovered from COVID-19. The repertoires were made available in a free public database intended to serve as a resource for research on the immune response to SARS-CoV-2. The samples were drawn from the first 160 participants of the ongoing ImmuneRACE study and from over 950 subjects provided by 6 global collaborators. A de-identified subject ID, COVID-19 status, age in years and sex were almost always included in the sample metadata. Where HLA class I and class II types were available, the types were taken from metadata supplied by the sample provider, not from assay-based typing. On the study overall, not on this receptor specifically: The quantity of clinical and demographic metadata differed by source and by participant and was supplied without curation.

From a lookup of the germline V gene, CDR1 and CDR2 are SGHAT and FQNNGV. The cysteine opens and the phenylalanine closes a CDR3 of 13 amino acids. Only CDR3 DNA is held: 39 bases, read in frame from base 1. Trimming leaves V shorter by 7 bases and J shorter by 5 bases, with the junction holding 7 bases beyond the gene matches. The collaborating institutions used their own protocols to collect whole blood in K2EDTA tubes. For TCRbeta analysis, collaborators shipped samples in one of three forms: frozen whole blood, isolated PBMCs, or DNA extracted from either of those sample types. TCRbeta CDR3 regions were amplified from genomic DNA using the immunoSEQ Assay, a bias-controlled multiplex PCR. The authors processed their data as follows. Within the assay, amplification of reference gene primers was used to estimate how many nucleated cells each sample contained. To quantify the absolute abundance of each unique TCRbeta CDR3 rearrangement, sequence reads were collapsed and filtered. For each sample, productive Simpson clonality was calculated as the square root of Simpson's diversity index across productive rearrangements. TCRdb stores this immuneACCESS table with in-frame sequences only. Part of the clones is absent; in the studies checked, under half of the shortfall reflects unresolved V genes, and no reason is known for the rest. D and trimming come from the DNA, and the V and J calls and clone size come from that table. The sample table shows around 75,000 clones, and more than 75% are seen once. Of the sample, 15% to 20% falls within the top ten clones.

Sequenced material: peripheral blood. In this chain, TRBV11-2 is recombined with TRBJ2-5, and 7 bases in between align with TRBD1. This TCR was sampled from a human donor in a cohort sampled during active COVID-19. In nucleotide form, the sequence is TGTGCCAGCAACCCTACAGGGGTGGAGACCCAGTACTTC. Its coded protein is CASNPTGVETQYF.